A selection of T cell receptor beta chains follows, all from one sample in a study of post-analysis software for immune sequencing data. TCRdb reanalysed the PCR reads using MiXCR and keeps one entry per CDR3 protein. Counted here are roughly 730,000 distinct CDR3 sequences, roughly 29% occurring once; the ten biggest clones make up roughly 0.53%. The sequencing input was blood. The receptors stem from a girl under 18 with multiple sclerosis. The CDR3 runs from the conserved cysteine through the conserved F or W. Fields, in order: D gene, clone size, V gene, J gene, CDR3 DNA, CDR3 protein. A D gene is named only where the DNA matches it firmly. Clone size appears in some rows only: once, few, many, or a class for an expanded clone.

D gene: NA; clone size: NA; V gene: TRBV12-3/TRBV12-4; J gene: TRBJ2-3; CDR3 DNA: TGTGCCAGCAGTCCCAAGGTTCACACAGATACGCAGTATTTT; CDR3 protein: CASSPKVHTDTQYF
D gene: NA; clone size: NA; V gene: TRBV9; J gene: TRBJ1-1; CDR3 DNA: TGTGCCAGCAGCGGCGACAGTTCTGAAGCTTTCTTT; CDR3 protein: CASSGDSSEAFF
D gene: TRBD1; clone size: few; V gene: TRBV9; J gene: TRBJ1-2; CDR3 DNA: TGTGCCAGCAGCGTAAGGGACAGGAACTATGGCTACACCTTC; CDR3 protein: CASSVRDRNYGYTF
D gene: NA; clone size: few; V gene: TRBV21-1; J gene: TRBJ2-5; CDR3 DNA: TGTGCCAGCACGCGGGTGCAGTACTTC; CDR3 protein: CASTRVQYF
D gene: NA; clone size: NA; V gene: TRBV2; J gene: TRBJ1-4; CDR3 DNA: TGTGCCAGCAGTGAAGAGCTTCCAACTAATGAAAAACTGTTTTTT; CDR3 protein: CASSEELPTNEKLFF
D gene: TRBD1; clone size: few; V gene: TRBV4-1; J gene: TRBJ1-2; CDR3 DNA: TGCGCCAGCAGCCAAGGGGGACAGGACCGCAACTATGGCTACACCTTC; CDR3 protein: CASSQGGQDRNYGYTF
D gene: TRBD2; clone size: many; V gene: TRBV12-3/TRBV12-4; J gene: TRBJ2-5; CDR3 DNA: TGTGCCAGCAGTTCGGCGGGGGGGCTACAGACCCAGTACTTC; CDR3 protein: CASSSAGGLQTQYF
D gene: TRBD2; clone size: few; V gene: TRBV5-1; J gene: TRBJ2-1; CDR3 DNA: TGCGCCAGCAGCTTCGGACTAGCGGGAGGTGAGCAGTTCTTC; CDR3 protein: CASSFGLAGGEQFF
D gene: NA; clone size: few; V gene: TRBV9; J gene: TRBJ1-5; CDR3 DNA: TGTGCCAGCAGCAGAGAAGGCGAAGGCAATCAGCCCCAGCATTTT; CDR3 protein: CASSREGEGNQPQHF
D gene: NA; clone size: NA; V gene: TRBV6-1; J gene: TRBJ2-5; CDR3 DNA: TGTGCCGCCGGGCGGGTTGAAGAGACCCAGTACTTC; CDR3 protein: CAAGRVEETQYF
D gene: NA; clone size: few; V gene: TRBV28; J gene: TRBJ2-7; CDR3 DNA: TGTGCCAGCAGTCCGGGGGCGGCTAGCTCCTACGAGCAGTACTTC; CDR3 protein: CASSPGAASSYEQYF
D gene: TRBD2; clone size: NA; V gene: TRBV6-2/TRBV6-3; J gene: TRBJ2-7; CDR3 DNA: TGTGCCAGCAGTTCACCGGGACTAGCGACTACCTACGAGCAGTACTTC; CDR3 protein: CASSSPGLATTYEQYF
D gene: TRBD2; clone size: NA; V gene: TRBV20-1; J gene: TRBJ2-3; CDR3 DNA: TGCAGTGCTAGCCCCACTAGCGGGGCCTACACAGATACGCAGTATTTT; CDR3 protein: CSASPTSGAYTDTQYF
D gene: TRBD2; clone size: NA; V gene: TRBV6-2/TRBV6-3; J gene: TRBJ2-1; CDR3 DNA: TGTGCCAGCAGTTACGGGCTAGCGGGAGGTCGGGTCAATGAGCAGTTCTTC; CDR3 protein: CASSYGLAGGRVNEQFF
D gene: NA; clone size: few; V gene: TRBV5-1; J gene: TRBJ2-1; CDR3 DNA: TGCGCCAGCAGCTTGGCCAAGGGCGGGGCCCCCCGAGAGAGGTTCTTC; CDR3 protein: CASSLAKGGAPRERFF
D gene: TRBD2; clone size: NA; V gene: TRBV7-2; J gene: TRBJ2-4; CDR3 DNA: TGTGCCAGCAGCTCCGGGGGGGGTCACAACATTCAGTACTTC; CDR3 protein: CASSSGGGHNIQYF
D gene: NA; clone size: NA; V gene: TRBV6-5; J gene: TRBJ2-7; CDR3 DNA: TGTGCCAGCAGTTACACCGGGACGGCCTCCTACGAGCAGTACTTC; CDR3 protein: CASSYTGTASYEQYF
D gene: TRBD1; clone size: NA; V gene: TRBV24-1; J gene: TRBJ2-1; CDR3 DNA: TGTGCCACCGGCGGACAGGGCCCGGTCCACGAGACCCAGTTCTTC; CDR3 protein: CATGGQGPVHETQFF
D gene: NA; clone size: NA; V gene: TRBV20-1; J gene: TRBJ1-6; CDR3 DNA: TGCAGTGCTAGACCCTCCGGGGCCCCGTTTGCACCCCTCCACTTT; CDR3 protein: CSARPSGAPFAPLHF
D gene: NA; clone size: few; V gene: TRBV6-1; J gene: TRBJ1-1; CDR3 DNA: TGTGCCAGCAGGCCACCAGGGTGGGTGAACACTGAAGCTTTCTTT; CDR3 protein: CASRPPGWVNTEAFF
D gene: TRBD1; clone size: NA; V gene: TRBV5-1; J gene: TRBJ2-1; CDR3 DNA: TGCGCCAGCAGCCTGGACAGGGCGGCCTACAATGAGCAGTTCTTC; CDR3 protein: CASSLDRAAYNEQFF
D gene: NA; clone size: NA; V gene: TRBV24-1; J gene: TRBJ2-1; CDR3 DNA: TGTGCCACCAGTGGGGCAAGGGTCTTGGGTTCCTACAATGAGCAGTTCTTC; CDR3 protein: CATSGARVLGSYNEQFF
D gene: TRBD1; clone size: few; V gene: TRBV28; J gene: TRBJ2-5; CDR3 DNA: TGTGCCAGCAACCTCCGGGACAGTCAAGAGACCCAGTACTTC; CDR3 protein: CASNLRDSQETQYF
D gene: TRBD2; clone size: NA; V gene: TRBV11-2; J gene: TRBJ2-5; CDR3 DNA: TGTGCCAGCAGCTTAGTTAGCGGGAGTTTCGAGACCCAGTACTTC; CDR3 protein: CASSLVSGSFETQYF
D gene: NA; clone size: few; V gene: TRBV15; J gene: TRBJ1-2; CDR3 DNA: TGTGCCACCAGCAGATCCTTCAGGGGCGGCTACACCTTC; CDR3 protein: CATSRSFRGGYTF
D gene: NA; clone size: NA; V gene: TRBV10-3; J gene: TRBJ2-3; CDR3 DNA: TGTGCCATCAGTGAGGCTACAGCGGGTAGCACAGATACGCAGTATTTT; CDR3 protein: CAISEATAGSTDTQYF
D gene: NA; clone size: NA; V gene: TRBV6-5; J gene: TRBJ2-1; CDR3 DNA: TGTGCCAGCAGTTTAATGGGGGGTAACAGGGTATCCAATGAGCAGTTCTTC; CDR3 protein: CASSLMGGNRVSNEQFF
D gene: NA; clone size: NA; V gene: TRBV12-3/TRBV12-4; J gene: TRBJ1-2; CDR3 DNA: TGTGCCAGCACCCCGACAGGCCCCCGCTATGGCTACACCTTC; CDR3 protein: CASTPTGPRYGYTF
D gene: NA; clone size: NA; V gene: TRBV10-3; J gene: TRBJ1-1; CDR3 DNA: TGTGCCATCAGTGCTTGGGAACTGAACACTGAAGCTTTCTTT; CDR3 protein: CAISAWELNTEAFF
D gene: NA; clone size: NA; V gene: TRBV6-5; J gene: TRBJ1-2; CDR3 DNA: TGTGCCAGCAGTTCAGCACAACGAAACTATGGCTACACCTTC; CDR3 protein: CASSSAQRNYGYTF
D gene: NA; clone size: many; V gene: TRBV4-1; J gene: TRBJ2-3; CDR3 DNA: TGCGCCAGCAGCCAAGTTAGCACAGATACGCAGTATTTT; CDR3 protein: CASSQVSTDTQYF
D gene: TRBD2; clone size: few; V gene: TRBV29-1; J gene: TRBJ2-1; CDR3 DNA: TGCAGCGTCGCTGGGACTAGCGGGAAAGGGTCCTACAATGAGCAGTTCTTC; CDR3 protein: CSVAGTSGKGSYNEQFF
D gene: NA; clone size: NA; V gene: TRBV10-3; J gene: TRBJ2-3; CDR3 DNA: TGTGCCATCAGTGAGTCTTCGGCACTAGCCCCCCCAGATACGCAGTATTTT; CDR3 protein: CAISESSALAPPDTQYF
D gene: NA; clone size: few; V gene: TRBV29-1; J gene: TRBJ1-1; CDR3 DNA: TGCAGCGGAGGGAGATATAACACTGAAGCTTTCTTT; CDR3 protein: CSGGRYNTEAFF
D gene: TRBD2; clone size: few; V gene: TRBV7-2; J gene: TRBJ2-3; CDR3 DNA: TGTGCCAGCAGCCCTAGCGGGAGGGCCGCAGATACGCAGTATTTT; CDR3 protein: CASSPSGRAADTQYF
D gene: NA; clone size: few; V gene: TRBV7-8; J gene: TRBJ2-1; CDR3 DNA: TGTGCCAGCAGCTTAGCGGGAAGGTTAGATACAGCCCGAGACTACAATGAGCAGTTCTTC; CDR3 protein: CASSLAGRLDTARDYNEQFF
D gene: NA; clone size: few; V gene: TRBV6-1; J gene: TRBJ1-3; CDR3 DNA: TGTGCCAGCAGTGTCCAGGGATCTGGAAACACCATATATTTT; CDR3 protein: CASSVQGSGNTIYF